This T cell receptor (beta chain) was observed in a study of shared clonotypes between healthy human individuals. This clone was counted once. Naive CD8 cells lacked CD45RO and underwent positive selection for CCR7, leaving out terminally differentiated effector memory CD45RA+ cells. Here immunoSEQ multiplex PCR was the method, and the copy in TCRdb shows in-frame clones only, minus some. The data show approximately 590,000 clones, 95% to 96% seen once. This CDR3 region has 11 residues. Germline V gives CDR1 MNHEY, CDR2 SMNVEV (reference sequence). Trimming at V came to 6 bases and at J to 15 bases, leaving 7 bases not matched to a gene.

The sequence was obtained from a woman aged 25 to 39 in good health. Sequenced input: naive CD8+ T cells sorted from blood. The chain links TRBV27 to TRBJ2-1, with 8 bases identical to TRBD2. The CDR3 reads CASRTGTRWFF. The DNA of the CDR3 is TGTGCCAGCAGGACCGGGACTAGATGGTTCTTC.